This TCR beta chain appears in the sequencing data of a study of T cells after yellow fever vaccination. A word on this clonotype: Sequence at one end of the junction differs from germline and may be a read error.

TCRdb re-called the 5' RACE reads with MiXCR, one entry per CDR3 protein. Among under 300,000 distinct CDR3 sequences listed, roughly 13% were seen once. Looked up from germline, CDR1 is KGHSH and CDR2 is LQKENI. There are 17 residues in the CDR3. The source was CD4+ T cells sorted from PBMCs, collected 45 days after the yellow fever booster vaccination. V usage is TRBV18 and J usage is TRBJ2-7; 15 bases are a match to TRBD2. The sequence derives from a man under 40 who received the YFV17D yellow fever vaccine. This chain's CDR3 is CASSPYTGLAGGYKQYF. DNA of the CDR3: TGTGCCAGCTCACCATACACGGGACTAGCGGGAGGCTACAAGCAGTACTTC.